A selection of T cell receptor beta chains follows, all from one sample in a study of shared clonotypes between healthy human individuals. The assay was immunoSEQ multiplex PCR, and TCRdb's table has in-frame clones only and misses some. This repertoire shows about 1,900,000 clones, about 95% found once; its top ten account for more than 0.95%. Material for sequencing was naive CD8+ T cells sorted from blood. These receptors originate from a man in his late teens or twenties in good health. Both conserved end residues are part of each CDR3. Expanded clones are given a class, and other clones once, few, many or no size at all.

v_call,j_call,clone_size,cdr3_aa
TRBV7-9,TRBJ1-4,once,CASSVRTGNEKLFF
TRBV13,TRBJ2-7,NA,CASSSLTYEQYF
TRBV13,TRBJ2-5,NA,CASSHSGPQETQYF
TRBV27,TRBJ2-1,NA,CASSKGKGTYNEQFF
TRBV6-5,TRBJ2-1,NA,CASSQGTPYNEQFF
TRBV6-1,TRBJ2-7,NA,CASSQRGPYEQYF
TRBV15,TRBJ2-3,NA,CATSSQDETTDTQYF
TRBV12-5,TRBJ2-7,once,CASGLRDRVTYEQYF
TRBV10-3,TRBJ2-5,NA,CAISESHSGTQYF
TRBV5-6,TRBJ2-5,NA,CASSLVDSRSGTQYF
TRBV25-1,TRBJ2-5,once,CASSELLGLAGGGETQYF
TRBV4-3,TRBJ2-7,NA,CASSQGLQGSYEQYF
TRBV7-9,TRBJ2-5,NA,CASSLGVKTQYF
TRBV7-3,TRBJ1-1,NA,CASSLVGAGPGNTEAFF
TRBV5-6,TRBJ2-1,NA,CASSLVAPYSYNEQFF
TRBV10-2,TRBJ1-3,NA,CASSEGITGNTIYF
TRBV6-1,TRBJ2-7,NA,CASSELRSGYEQYF
TRBV7-9,TRBJ2-5,NA,CASSLEGRDSQETQYF
TRBV19,TRBJ1-2,NA,CATTGQGNGYTF
TRBV6-6,TRBJ1-1,NA,CASIGTDPEAFF
TRBV19,TRBJ1-6,NA,CASSLQGEGSPLHF
TRBV27,TRBJ2-1,NA,CASSLTLSYNEQFF
TRBV27,TRBJ2-1,once,CASSLGLAIDAEQFF
TRBV7-8,TRBJ2-1,once,CASSHGLAETFSYNEQFF
TRBV6-1,TRBJ2-7,NA,CASSEGRIYEQYF
TRBV5-6,TRBJ2-7,NA,CASSLEPIPSYEQYF
TRBV5-6,TRBJ2-1,NA,CASSPTNRPEQFF
TRBV11-1,TRBJ2-7,once,CASSLVVGQGVFHEQYF
TRBV9,TRBJ2-2,NA,CASSVNLIAGRDTGELFF
TRBV6-1,TRBJ2-1,NA,CASSEPQPFGSSNEQFF
TRBV19,TRBJ2-2,NA,CASSIDDETGELFF
TRBV5-5,TRBJ1-1,NA,CASSLGDSDTEAFF
TRBV7-2,TRBJ2-3,once,CASSQLYLGTDTQYF
TRBV25-1,TRBJ1-5,NA,CASSEPPRTGDQPQHF
TRBV7-6,TRBJ2-1,once,CASSLESGDRNTIF
TRBV2,TRBJ2-7,NA,CASSDTLAGEYEQYF
TRBV6-5,TRBJ2-7,NA,CASSYSAGGIDEQYF
TRBV30,TRBJ2-6,NA,CAWEESAGANVLTF
TRBV2,TRBJ2-3,NA,CASKPGRITDTQYF
TRBV10-3,TRBJ2-3,NA,CAISEPPGQGKDTQYF
TRBV28,TRBJ1-1,NA,CASSLRRLNTEAFF
TRBV2,TRBJ1-3,NA,CASRGGGGNTIYF
TRBV7-9,TRBJ2-1,NA,CASSPIIGQKNEQFF
TRBV6-1,TRBJ1-1,NA,CASSEGMGVEAFF
TRBV9,TRBJ2-1,NA,CASSPAGLAANNEQFF
TRBV5-8,TRBJ2-7,NA,CASSHEQYF
TRBV4-2,TRBJ2-1,NA,CASSQRLAGGQKNEQFF
TRBV6-6,TRBJ1-4,NA,CASSYPTGIDEKLFF
TRBV27,TRBJ2-7,NA,CASSPLGTTYEQYF
TRBV19,TRBJ2-1,NA,CASSIQLQGIGKYNEQFF
TRBV27,TRBJ2-1,NA,CASSLSLAGGPHEQFF
TRBV6-1,TRBJ2-5,NA,CASSEDDSFGETQYF
TRBV5-4,TRBJ2-5,NA,CASSLRDFYLQETQYF
TRBV6-5,TRBJ1-1,NA,CASSYGGFGTEAFF
TRBV2,TRBJ2-3,NA,CASSRGTDTQYF
TRBV6-5,TRBJ1-1,NA,CASSNRMNTEAFF
TRBV11-2,TRBJ2-7,NA,CASSFSSYEQYF
TRBV19,TRBJ2-1,NA,CATKSRETSYNEQFF
TRBV15,TRBJ2-7,NA,CATSREREAPYEQYF
TRBV13,TRBJ2-7,NA,CASSPGGSLYEQYF